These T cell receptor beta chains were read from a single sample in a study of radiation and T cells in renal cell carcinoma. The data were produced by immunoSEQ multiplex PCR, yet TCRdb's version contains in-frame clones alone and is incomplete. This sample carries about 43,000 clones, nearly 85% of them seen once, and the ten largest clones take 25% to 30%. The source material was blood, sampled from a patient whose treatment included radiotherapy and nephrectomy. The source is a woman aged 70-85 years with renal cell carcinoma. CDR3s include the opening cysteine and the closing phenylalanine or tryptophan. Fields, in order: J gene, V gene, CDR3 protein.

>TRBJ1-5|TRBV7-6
CASSLEGEPQHF
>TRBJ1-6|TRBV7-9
CASSLLAGDLPLHF
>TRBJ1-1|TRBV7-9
CASITSGAGLNTEAFF
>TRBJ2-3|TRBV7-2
CASRPGGGSDTQYF
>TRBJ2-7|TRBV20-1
CSASNYAQYF
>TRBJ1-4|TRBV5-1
CASSSLSTNEKLFF
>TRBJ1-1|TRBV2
CASRLQGLNTEAFF
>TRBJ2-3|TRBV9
CASSVDQRADTQYF
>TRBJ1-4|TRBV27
CASSLAAATNEKLFF
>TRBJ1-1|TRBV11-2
CASSLEPAGEAFF
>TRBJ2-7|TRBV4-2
CASSQDTSGTYEQYF
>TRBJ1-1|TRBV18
CASSPPSGAHTEAFF
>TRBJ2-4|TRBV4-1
CASRGIAKNIQYF
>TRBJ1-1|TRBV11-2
CASSLERQTEAFF
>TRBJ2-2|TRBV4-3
CASSQDLAAYTGELFF
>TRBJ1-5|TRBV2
CASSESTGRQPQHF
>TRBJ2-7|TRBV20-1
CSADGPYEQYF
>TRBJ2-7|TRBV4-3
CASSQEDRGEQYF
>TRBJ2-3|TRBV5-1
CASSFRTGVADTQYF
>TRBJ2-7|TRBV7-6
CASSPRTEGEQYF
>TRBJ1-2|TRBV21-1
CASRKGAGTGANYGYTF
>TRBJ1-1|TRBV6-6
CASSYQGARTTEAFF
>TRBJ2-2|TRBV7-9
CASSFRARNTGELFF
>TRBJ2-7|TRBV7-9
CASRGTGGYEQYF
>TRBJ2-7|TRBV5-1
CASSAGTSGLAEQYF
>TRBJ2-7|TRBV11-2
CASSSDRAYEQYF
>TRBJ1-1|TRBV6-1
CASSEDRGDTEAFF
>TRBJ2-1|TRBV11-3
CASSFSFQRGGDEQFF
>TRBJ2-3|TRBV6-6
CASSSGTGKYTDTQYF
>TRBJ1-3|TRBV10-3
CAISGFLGNSGNTIYF
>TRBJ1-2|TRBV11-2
CASTRDREYSNYGYTF
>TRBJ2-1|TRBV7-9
CASILSGSSYNEQFF
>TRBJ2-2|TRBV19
CASSPGQGNTGELFF
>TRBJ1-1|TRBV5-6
CASSRRGTGNRNTEAFF
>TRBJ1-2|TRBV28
CASSSGAGGRDYGYTF
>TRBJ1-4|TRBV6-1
CASNQGSGVDEKLFF
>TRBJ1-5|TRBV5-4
CASSPGPGENQPQHF
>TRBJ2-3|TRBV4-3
CASSLGLAGVDTQYF
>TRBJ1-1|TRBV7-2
CASRRNTEAFF
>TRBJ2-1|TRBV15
CATSRDGTTYNEQFF
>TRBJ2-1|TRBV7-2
CARLTGSYNEQFF
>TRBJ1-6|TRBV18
CASSPLAREDSPLHF
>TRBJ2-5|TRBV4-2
CASSQEAGGEETQYF